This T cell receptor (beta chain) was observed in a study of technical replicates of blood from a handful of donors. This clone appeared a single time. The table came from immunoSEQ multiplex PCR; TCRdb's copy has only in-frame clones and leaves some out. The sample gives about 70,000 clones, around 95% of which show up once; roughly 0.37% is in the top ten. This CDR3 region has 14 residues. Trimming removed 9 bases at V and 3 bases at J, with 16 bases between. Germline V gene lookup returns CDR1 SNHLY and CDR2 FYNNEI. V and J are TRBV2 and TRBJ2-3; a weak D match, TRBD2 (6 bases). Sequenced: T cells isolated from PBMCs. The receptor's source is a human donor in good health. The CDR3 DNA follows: TGTGCCAGTACTGGGGGGATAGGGACAGATACGCAGTATTTT. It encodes CASTGGIGTDTQYF. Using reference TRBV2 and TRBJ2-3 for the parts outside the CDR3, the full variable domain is EPEVTQTPSHQVTQMGQEVILRCVPISNHLYFYWYRQILGQKVEFLVSFYNNEISEKSEIFDDQFSVERPDGSNFTLKIRSTKLEDSAMYFCASTGGIGTDTQYFGPGTRLTVL.